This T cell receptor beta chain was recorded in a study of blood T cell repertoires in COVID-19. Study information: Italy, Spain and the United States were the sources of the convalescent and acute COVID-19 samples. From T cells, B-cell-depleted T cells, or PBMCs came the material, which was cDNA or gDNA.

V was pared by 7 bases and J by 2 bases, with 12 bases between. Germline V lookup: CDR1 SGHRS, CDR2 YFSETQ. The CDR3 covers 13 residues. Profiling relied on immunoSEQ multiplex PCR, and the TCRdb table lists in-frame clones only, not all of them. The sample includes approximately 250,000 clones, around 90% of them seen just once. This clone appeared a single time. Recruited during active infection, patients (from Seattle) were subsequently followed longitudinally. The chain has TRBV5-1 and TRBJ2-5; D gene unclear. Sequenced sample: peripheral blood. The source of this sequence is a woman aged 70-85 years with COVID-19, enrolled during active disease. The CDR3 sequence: CASRNGVQETQYF. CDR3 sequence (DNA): TGCGCCAGCCGTAACGGAGTACAAGAGACCCAGTACTTC.